The rows below give T cell receptor beta chains drawn from one sample of a study of neurological immune-mediated disorders. Each CDR3 protein is one row after TCRdb ran MiXCR on the 5' RACE reads. The data contain 15,000 to 20,000 distinct CDR3 sequences, 12% to 15% of them singletons. Input material: CD4+ T cells from blood. Receptors were obtained from a woman aged 60-75 years with HTLV-1-associated myelopathy (HAM/TSP). Each CDR3 is given with its conserved first and last residue. A D gene is named only where the DNA matches it firmly. A clone size is listed for some rows: how often the clone was seen (once, few, many), or a class if it is expanded.

size | D | J | V | CDR3 | DNA
many | . | TRBJ2-7 | TRBV7-8 | CASSLALSSTGSYEQYF | TGTGCCAGCAGCTTAGCCCTTTCCTCCACAGGGTCCTACGAGCAGTACTTC
many | TRBD2 | TRBJ2-1 | TRBV2 | CASRPTSGAYNEQFF | TGTGCCAGCAGGCCTACTAGCGGGGCCTACAATGAGCAGTTCTTC
many | TRBD1 | TRBJ2-2 | TRBV7-8 | CASSPRQGLDANTGELFF | TGTGCCAGCAGCCCCCGACAGGGCCTAGACGCGAACACCGGGGAGCTGTTTTTT
medium-sized | . | TRBJ2-5 | TRBV20-1 | CSASFPLEPETQYF | TGCAGTGCTAGTTTTCCGTTGGAGCCAGAGACCCAGTACTTC
. | . | TRBJ1-4 | TRBV20-1 | CSARRTTNEKLFF | TGCAGTGCTAGACGAACAACTAATGAAAAACTGTTTTTT
many | TRBD2 | TRBJ2-1 | TRBV20-1 | CSARDPLAGVENEQFF | TGCAGTGCTAGAGACCCACTAGCGGGAGTAGAAAATGAGCAGTTCTTC
many | . | TRBJ2-2 | TRBV18 | CASSPRGGANTGELFF | TGTGCCAGCTCACCAAGAGGGGGAGCGAACACCGGGGAGCTGTTTTTT
many | . | TRBJ2-4 | TRBV29-1 | CSVDGGAKNIQYF | TGCAGCGTTGACGGCGGAGCCAAAAACATTCAGTACTTC
many | . | TRBJ2-6 | TRBV11-3 | CASSRELRGANVLTF | TGTGCCAGCAGCCGCGAATTGCGCGGGGCCAACGTCCTGACTTTC
many | . | TRBJ2-1 | TRBV20-1 | CSARINEQFF | TGCAGTGCCCGGATCAATGAGCAGTTCTTC
many | . | TRBJ2-3 | TRBV20-1 | CSARDRVFTDTQYF | TGCAGTGCTAGAGATCGGGTTTTCACAGATACGCAGTATTTT
many | TRBD1 | TRBJ1-5 | TRBV25-1 | CASRGQGNQPQHF | TGTGCCAGCAGGGGACAGGGAAATCAGCCCCAGCATTTT
. | TRBD2 | TRBJ2-1 | TRBV15 | CATSRDGTSGRDNEQFF | TGTGCCACCAGCAGAGATGGGACTAGCGGGAGGGACAATGAGCAGTTCTTC
many | TRBD2 | TRBJ2-2 | TRBV5-1 | CASSLWTSGNTGELFF | TGCGCCAGCAGCCTCTGGACTAGCGGGAACACCGGGGAGCTGTTTTTT
many | TRBD2 | TRBJ2-7 | TRBV10-3 | CAISDSGSIYEQYF | TGTGCCATCAGCGATAGCGGGAGCATTTACGAGCAGTACTTC
. | TRBD2 | TRBJ2-1 | TRBV27 | CASSPLSGRGNEQFF | TGTGCCAGCAGCCCCCTCAGCGGGAGGGGGAATGAGCAGTTCTTC
many | . | TRBJ2-3 | TRBV29-1 | CSVEPASLGGTQYF | TGCAGCGTTGAACCGGCTAGCCTTGGGGGTACGCAGTATTTT
many | . | TRBJ1-2 | TRBV3-1 | CASSQVNNYGYTF | TGTGCCAGCAGCCAAGTCAACAACTATGGCTACACCTTC
many | . | TRBJ1-1 | TRBV18 | CASSPRGETEAFF | TGTGCCAGCTCACCACGGGGAGAAACTGAAGCTTTCTTT
many | . | TRBJ1-3 | TRBV20-1 | CSAQGGASGNTIYF | TGCAGTGCCCAAGGGGGGGCTTCTGGAAACACCATATATTTT
many | TRBD2 | TRBJ2-1 | TRBV2 | CASRGTRNLHNEQFF | TGTGCCAGCAGGGGGACTAGAAACCTCCACAATGAGCAGTTCTTC
many | . | TRBJ2-3 | TRBV5-1 | CASSLGPGSADTQYF | TGCGCCAGCAGCTTGGGCCCGGGAAGCGCAGATACGCAGTATTTT
many | . | TRBJ1-1 | TRBV30 | CAWSSGGGIEAFF | TGTGCCTGGAGTTCCGGCGGCGGAATCGAAGCTTTCTTT
many | . | TRBJ1-1 | TRBV27 | CASSLQAGRVDEAFF | TGTGCCAGCAGTTTACAGGCGGGCAGGGTGGATGAAGCTTTCTTT
many | . | TRBJ2-3 | TRBV5-1 | CASSSDFITDTQYF | TGCGCCAGCAGCTCAGACTTTATAACAGATACGCAGTATTTT
many | . | TRBJ2-1 | TRBV20-1 | CSARDLTAASLPEQFF | TGCAGTGCTAGAGATCTAACGGCCGCATCCCTGCCTGAGCAGTTCTTC
many | TRBD1 | TRBJ1-3 | TRBV29-1 | CSVPGQGGLFGNTIYF | TGCAGCGTGCCGGGACAGGGAGGTCTATTTGGAAACACCATATATTTT
many | . | TRBJ1-5 | TRBV6-5 | CASSYSSGVRGAPVNQPQHF | TGTGCCAGCAGTTACTCGTCGGGGGTACGAGGGGCCCCGGTTAATCAGCCCCAGCATTTT
many | . | TRBJ2-2 | TRBV7-9 | CASSPRGNTGELFF | TGTGCCAGCAGCCCCCGTGGGAACACCGGGGAGCTGTTTTTT
. | TRBD1 | TRBJ1-1 | TRBV4-1 | CASSQGTVGMNTEAFF | TGCGCCAGCAGCCAGGGGACAGTGGGCATGAACACTGAAGCTTTCTTT
many | TRBD1 | TRBJ1-4 | TRBV20-1 | CSARGGENEKLFF | TGCAGTGCCAGGGGGGGCGAGAATGAAAAACTGTTTTTT
medium-sized | . | TRBJ1-5 | TRBV7-2 | CASSLAGAAGNQPQHF | TGTGCCAGCAGCTTAGCGGGGGCGGCAGGTAATCAGCCCCAGCATTTT
medium-sized | TRBD1 | TRBJ1-2 | TRBV6-5 | CASGDRVVDTF | TGTGCCAGCGGAGACAGGGTAGTCGACACCTTC
medium-sized | . | TRBJ1-5 | TRBV6-5 | CASSRGDGQPQHF | TGTGCCAGCAGCAGAGGGGATGGTCAGCCCCAGCATTTT
many | . | TRBJ2-2 | TRBV7-2 | CASSQGGGPGSCFF | .
many | . | TRBJ1-4 | TRBV6-1 | CASSYRVGNEKLFF | TGTGCCAGCTCCTACAGGGTTGGGAATGAAAAACTGTTTTTT
many | TRBD2 | TRBJ2-1 | TRBV20-1 | CSARRQREYNEQFF | TGCAGTGCTAGAAGGCAGCGGGAGTACAATGAGCAGTTCTTC
many | . | TRBJ2-1 | TRBV29-1 | CSVGSQSSYNEQFF | TGCAGCGTTGGGTCCCAGAGCTCCTACAATGAGCAGTTCTTC
many | . | TRBJ1-3 | TRBV10-3 | CAISGGNTIYF | TGTGCCATCAGTGGAGGAAACACCATATATTTT
many | TRBD2 | TRBJ2-2 | TRBV3-1 | CASSRTTGAGGAGELFF | TGTGCCAGCAGCAGAACGACCGGGGCGGGAGGGGCCGGGGAGCTGTTTTTT
many | . | TRBJ1-3 | TRBV7-2 | CASSLVPGNTIYF | TGTGCCAGCAGCTTAGTTCCCGGAAACACCATATATTTT
many | . | TRBJ2-2 | TRBV5-1 | CASSRNLAIGELFF | TGCGCCAGCAGCCGTAATCTAGCTATCGGGGAGCTGTTTTTT
many | . | TRBJ2-3 | TRBV20-1 | CSATISRGTDTQYF | TGCAGTGCTACCATCTCGAGGGGCACAGATACGCAGTATTTT
many | . | TRBJ1-3 | TRBV11-3 | CASSSSGLTSGNTIYF | TGTGCCAGCAGCTCGTCGGGACTGACCTCTGGAAACACCATATATTTT
many | . | TRBJ1-2 | TRBV19 | CASSLQQGGVAGYTF | TGTGCCAGTAGTCTTCAACAGGGAGGTGTTGCGGGCTACACCTTC
many | TRBD1 | TRBJ2-2 | TRBV11-2 | CASSFGTGKYTGELFF | TGTGCCAGCAGCTTCGGGACAGGGAAGTACACCGGGGAGCTGTTTTTT
. | TRBD1 | TRBJ2-5 | TRBV3-1 | CASSLQNRGLGETQYF | TGTGCCAGCAGCCTACAAAACAGGGGGCTAGGGGAGACCCAGTACTTC
medium-sized | . | TRBJ2-7 | TRBV15 | CATSRDLSRGNLFYEQYF | TGTGCCACCAGCAGAGATTTGAGTCGCGGAAATCTATTCTACGAGCAGTACTTC
many | TRBD1 | TRBJ1-1 | TRBV5-1 | CASKPGTENTEAFF | TGCGCCAGCAAACCCGGGACAGAGAACACTGAAGCTTTCTTT
. | TRBD1 | TRBJ1-6 | TRBV6-5 | CASSRTTGVTNSPLHF | TGTGCCAGCAGTCGCACGACAGGGGTGACAAATTCACCCCTCCACTTT